This note documents a single T cell receptor beta chain sequence. Its antigen remains unknown. These data originate in a study of cytomegalovirus exposure and HLA in healthy donors. General study results and limits: The study designated fewer than 200 TCR beta chains cytomegalovirus-associated.

This CDR3 is built from 15 residues. In germline, CDR1 is SGHNT, CDR2 YYREEE (reference sequence). The ends lost 4 bases at V and 3 bases at J; junction bases unmatched: 5. TCRdb's table, derived via immunoSEQ multiplex PCR, lists solely in-frame clones and lacks some. This table has 150,000 to 180,000 clones, 80% to 90% appearing once. This clonotype was sampled from a man aged 18 to 30 in good health and CMV-seropositive. The rearrangement links TRBV5-4 to TRBJ2-7; 12 bases are shared with TRBD2. The sequenced material came from PBMCs. The CDR3 bases are TGTGCCAGCAGCCCGTGGACTAGCGGGAACTACGAGCAGTACTTC. Translated, it gives CASSPWTSGNYEQYF. Using reference TRBV5-4 and TRBJ2-7 for the parts outside the CDR3, the full variable domain is ETGVTQSPTHLIKTRGQQVTLRCSSQSGHNTVSWYQQALGQGPQFIFQYYREEENGRGNFPPRFSGLQFPNYSSELNVNALELDDSALYLCASSPWTSGNYEQYFGPGTRLTVT.